The 28 T cell receptor beta chains in this list originate from one sample, sequenced in a study of long-term antiretroviral therapy in people with HIV. A v3.0 immunoSEQ assay was performed at survey level. The table came from immunoSEQ multiplex PCR; TCRdb's copy has only in-frame clones and leaves some out. The table includes roughly 40,000 clones, around 85% detected once. This material consisted of unsorted PBMCs, taken 1.2 years after starting antiretroviral therapy. The receptors originated from a woman between 50 and 59 years old with HIV.

This clone was recorded once. V usage is TRBV18 and J usage is TRBJ2-3, with D possibly matching TRBD1 (6 bases). Germline lookup yields CDR1 KGHSH and CDR2 LQKENI. V was trimmed by 3 bases and J by 1 base, leaving 14 bases between them. CDR3 size: 16 residues. The CDR3 region has the DNA TGTGCCAGCTCACCTTTTTTAGGACAGCGCACAGATACGCAGTATTTT. This encodes CASSPFLGQRTDTQYF.

The chain joins TRBV19 to TRBJ1-5, with D hard to call. CDR1 and CDR2 (germline): LNHDA, SQIVND (reference sequence). Trimming left V 0 bases short and J 8 bases short, with 8 bases between. There are 13 residues in the CDR3. CDR3 protein: CASSIERDKPQHF. Here the CDR3 DNA reads TGTGCCAGTAGTATAGAACGTGACAAGCCCCAGCATTTT. The full variable domain, with the rest looked up from reference TRBV19 and TRBJ1-5, is DGGITQSPKYLFRKEGQNVTLSCEQNLNHDAMYWYRQDPGQGLRLIYYSQIVNDFQKGDIAEGYSVSREKKESFPLTVTSAQKNPTAFYLCASSIERDKPQHFGDGTRLSIL.

The V gene is TRBV10-1, the J gene TRBJ1-3; D gene ambiguous. With 2 bases removed from V and 6 bases from J, the gap between germline ends came to 11 bases. The CDR3 is 14 amino acids. Per germline, CDR1 WNHNN and CDR2 SYGVQD (reference sequence). The CDR3 sequence is CASSEPEGTNTIYF. CDR3 DNA sequence: TGCGCCAGCAGTGAGCCGGAGGGTACAAACACCATATATTTT.

The chain is built from TRBV6-5 and TRBJ1-4, with D tentatively TRBD1 (5 bases). Trimming cost V 6 bases and J 7 bases, with 15 bases left between them. The CDR3 loop spans 14 amino acids. CDR1 MNHEY and CDR2 SVGAGI come from the germline V gene. The CDR3 loop is CASSRGVGGEKLFF. The CDR3 nucleotides read TGTGCCAGCAGCCGAGGGGTGGGGGGTGAAAAACTGTTTTTT.

CDR3 coding DNA: TGTGCCAGCAGCCATTCCCACAGGCCTTGCAATCAGCCCCAGCATTTT. Amino acids: CASSHSHRPCNQPQHF. The chain couples TRBV5-4 to TRBJ1-5, with D possibly TRBD1 on 5 matching bases. Germline V lookup: CDR1 SGHNT, CDR2 YYREEE (reference sequence). CDR3 size: 16 residues. Trimming took off 4 bases at V and 2 bases at J, with 16 bases between the two ends.

The chain employs TRBV6-5 and TRBJ2-2; no reliable D call. The CDR3 loop spans 14 amino acids. Germline values: CDR1 MNHEY, CDR2 SVGAGI. With 7 bases removed from V and 3 bases from J, the gap between germline ends came to 12 bases. The DNA for the CDR3 is TGTGCCAGCACCAGATCTAAAGACACCGGGGAGCTGTTTTTT. Amino acids: CASTRSKDTGELFF.

The chain is built from TRBV2 and TRBJ1-1; TRBD1 matches at 8 bases. V shed 7 bases, J shed 1 base, and the junction held 8 bases outside the gene matches. Per germline, CDR1 SNHLY and CDR2 FYNNEI. The CDR3 runs to 15 residues. CDR3 sequence reads: CASTQGGTGNTEAFF. CDR3 DNA: TGTGCCAGCACCCAAGGGGGGACAGGGAACACTGAAGCTTTCTTT. Supplemented by reference TRBV2 and TRBJ1-1, the full variable domain reads EPEVTQTPSHQVTQMGQEVILRCVPISNHLYFYWYRQILGQKVEFLVSFYNNEISEKSEIFDDQFSVERPDGSNFTLKIRSTKLEDSAMYFCASTQGGTGNTEAFFGQGTRLTVV.

This rearrangement joins TRBV27 to TRBJ2-1, with TRBD1 matching over 10 bases. V trimming: 4 bases; J trimming: 2 bases; junction bases outside the gene matches: 2. Looked up from germline, CDR1 is MNHEY and CDR2 is SMNVEV (reference sequence). There are 15 residues in the CDR3. CDR3 coding DNA: TGTGCCAGCAGTTCCGGGACAGGGGCCTACAATGAGCAGTTCTTC. Protein product: CASSSGTGAYNEQFF.

CDR3 DNA sequence: TGTGCCAGCAGTATCCAACAGGGAACTAACACTGAAGCTTTCTTT. Protein product: CASSIQQGTNTEAFF. The chain has TRBV6-5 and TRBJ1-1; D possibly corresponds to TRBD1 (6 bases). CDR3 length equals 15 residues. V was trimmed by 5 bases and J by 2 bases, leaving 15 bases between them. Germline CDR1 is MNHEY and CDR2 is SVGAGI.

The V gene is TRBV6-5, the J gene TRBJ2-7; 8 nucleotides agree with TRBD1. The CDR3 contains 14 residues. Germline V gene data show CDR1 as MNHEY and CDR2 as SVGAGI. V gave up 6 bases and J gave up 4 bases; unmatched junction bases: 8. DNA of the CDR3: TGTGCCAGCAGGACCGGGACAGGCGGGTACGAGCAGTACTTC. As protein: CASRTGTGGYEQYF.

The gene calls are TRBV2 and TRBJ1-1, with D unresolved. V dropped 4 bases and J dropped 2 bases, with 17 bases sitting between them. The CDR3 totals 16 residues. CDR1 and CDR2 from the germline V gene are SNHLY and FYNNEI. The DNA for the CDR3 is TGTGCCAGCAGTGTCTGGTCGGCGATTGGAAACACTGAAGCTTTCTTT. Its protein product is CASSVWSAIGNTEAFF.

This clone has only a few counts. The CDR3 DNA reads as TGCGCCAGCAGCTTGCAGGGTGGCACCTACGAGCAGTACTTC. It translates to CASSLQGGTYEQYF. This chain connects TRBV5-1 to TRBJ2-7; D is possibly TRBD1 (5 bases). V was clipped by 1 base and J by 2 bases, with 10 bases between them. CDR3 length equals 14 residues. Germline CDR1 and CDR2: SGHRS and YFSETQ.

CDR3 residues: CSVEDRRDRDIYGYGYTF. CDR3 bases: TGCAGCGTTGAAGATAGGCGGGACAGGGACATTTATGGCTATGGCTACACCTTC. The chain joins TRBV29-1 to TRBJ1-2; 9 bases agree with TRBD1. CDR3 length equals 18 residues. V shed 0 bases, J shed 4 bases, and the junction held 15 bases outside the gene matches. Germline V gene sequence: CDR1 SQVTM, CDR2 ANQGSEA.

The chain carries TRBV30 and TRBJ1-5; TRBD1 matches 7 bases. The length of the CDR3 is 14 residues. J gave up 2 bases and V 2 bases, and 3 bases lay outside the gene matches. Looked up from germline, CDR1 is GTSNPN and CDR2 is SVGIG (reference sequence). The CDR3 sequence: CAWSRGQGNQPQHF. CDR3 DNA sequence: TGTGCCTGGAGTCGCGGACAGGGCAATCAGCCCCAGCATTTT.

The chain carries TRBV5-1 and TRBJ1-1, with TRBD1 as a possible D gene (5 bases). The CDR3 consists of 15 residues. CDR1 is SGHRS and CDR2 is YFSETQ in the germline V gene. V lost 4 bases and J lost 4, with 17 bases in between. Here the CDR3 reads CASSLDNFQGTEAFF. The CDR3 DNA follows: TGCGCCAGCAGCCTTGACAACTTCCAGGGCACTGAAGCTTTCTTT.

The J gene is TRBJ1-5, the V gene TRBV19; a weak D match, TRBD1 (5 bases). The CDR3 has 15 residues. V was trimmed by 0 bases and J by 2 bases, leaving 8 bases between them. Per germline, CDR1 LNHDA and CDR2 SQIVND (reference sequence). CDR3: CASSIEGGGNQPQHF. The DNA of the CDR3 is TGTGCCAGTAGTATAGAGGGAGGGGGCAATCAGCCCCAGCATTTT.

The chain employs TRBV11-2 and TRBJ1-2; 11 bases match TRBD1. Germline V gene data show CDR1 as SGHAT and CDR2 as FQNNGV. Losses at the gene ends were 4 bases for V and 7 bases for J; bases not matched to a gene: 8. CDR3 size: 15 residues. CDR3 sequence: CASSSWDRGIFGYTF. The CDR3 DNA is TGTGCCAGCAGCTCCTGGGACAGGGGGATCTTTGGCTACACCTTC.

This chain uses TRBV7-3 with TRBJ1-2; weak D call: TRBD1 (6 bases). From germline, CDR1 is SGHTA and CDR2 FQGTGA. This CDR3 is 15 amino acids long. Trimming took 5 bases from V and 4 from J, leaving 17 bases between them. DNA for the CDR3: TGTGCCAGCAGCCTAAATCCAGGGGATTCCTATGGCTACACCTTC. It is translated as CASSLNPGDSYGYTF.

The chain combines TRBV6-6 with TRBJ1-5; D is possibly TRBD1 (6 bases). In germline, CDR1 is MNHNY, CDR2 SVGAGI (reference sequence). V was clipped by 0 bases and J by 6 bases, with 9 bases between them. This CDR3 contains 14 residues. In DNA, the CDR3 is TGTGCCAGCAGTTACTCGACAGGCATTCAGCCCCAGCATTTT. Residues: CASSYSTGIQPQHF.

CDR3 protein: CASSLYGRSVNTEAFF. In nucleotides, the CDR3 is TGTGCCAGCAGCTTATACGGGCGGTCGGTGAACACTGAAGCTTTCTTT. The chain joins TRBV7-3 to TRBJ1-1; no clear D. The germline CDR1 and CDR2 sequences are SGHTA and FQGTGA. The CDR3 has 16 amino acids. With 2 bases removed from V and 0 bases from J, the gap between germline ends came to 13 bases.

This clone was detected only a few times. The chain employs TRBV6-6 and TRBJ1-1, with 11 bases aligning to TRBD1. Germline V gene sequence: CDR1 MNHNY, CDR2 SVGAGI (reference sequence). The CDR3 is 14 amino acids. With 7 bases clipped from V and 4 bases from J, the junction kept 5 bases outside the gene matches. In nucleotides, the CDR3 is TGTGCCAGCAATAAAGGGACAGGGGGCACTGAAGCTTTCTTT. Translated, it gives CASNKGTGGTEAFF.

This clone was picked up a small number of times. The gene calls are TRBV5-5 and TRBJ2-1, with D perhaps being TRBD1 or TRBD2 (6 bases each). The germline V gene encodes CDR1 SGHKS and CDR2 YYEKEE (reference sequence). The CDR3 sequence is 16 residues long. The V and J ends lost 4 bases and 5 bases respectively, with 19 bases between them. This CDR3 is CASSDRGRDPNNEQFF. The DNA for the CDR3 is TGTGCCAGCAGCGACCGGGGGCGAGACCCCAACAATGAGCAGTTCTTC.

The J gene is TRBJ1-4, the V gene TRBV7-9, with TRBD1 matching over 8 bases. The germline V gene encodes CDR1 SEHNR and CDR2 FQNEAQ (reference sequence). The ends lost 2 bases at V and 1 base at J; junction bases unmatched: 3. The CDR3 length is 16 residues. The CDR3 protein is CASSLQGAKTNEKLFF. As DNA, the CDR3 is TGTGCCAGCAGCTTACAGGGGGCGAAAACTAATGAAAAACTGTTTTTT.

This rearrangement joins TRBV7-9 to TRBJ1-2; a weak D match, TRBD1 (6 bases). The CDR3 contains 14 residues. Germline assignment: CDR1 SEHNR and CDR2 FQNEAQ (reference sequence). Trimming cost V 0 bases and J 4 bases, with 9 bases left between them. In nucleotides, the CDR3 is TGTGCCAGCAGCTTAGCGGGGGCCGTCTATGGCTACACCTTC. Translating gives CASSLAGAVYGYTF.

The DNA of the CDR3 is TGTGCCAGCAGCTCGAAGTCGCGTTCAGGCGGGGGTGATGAGCAGTTCTTC. It is translated as CASSSKSRSGGGDEQFF. The chain uses TRBV5-8 and TRBJ2-1; 7 bases agree with TRBD2. V gave up 3 bases and J gave up 8 bases; unmatched junction bases: 17. The germline V gene encodes CDR1 SGHTS and CDR2 YDEGEE. This CDR3 is 17 amino acids long. The full variable domain, in which reference TRBV5-8 and TRBJ2-1 provide the parts outside the CDR3, is EAGVTQSPTHLIKTRGQQATLRCSPISGHTSVYWYQQALGLGLQFLLWYDEGEERNRGNFPPRFSGRQFPNYSSELNVNALELEDSALYLCASSSKSRSGGGDEQFFGPGTRLTVL.

In this sample, this clone turned up once. CDR3 residues: CASSSYRTDTQYF. The CDR3 DNA is TGTGCCAGCAGCTCGTACAGGACAGATACGCAGTATTTT. This chain uses TRBV7-9 with TRBJ2-3; D possibly corresponds to TRBD1 (5 bases). V lost 4 bases and J 3 bases, leaving 8 bases between the germline ends. The CDR3 consists of 13 residues. Germline loops: CDR1 SEHNR, CDR2 FQNEAQ (reference sequence).

This sequence joins TRBV30 and TRBJ2-7; 12 nucleotides line up with TRBD1. CDR1 GTSNPN and CDR2 SVGIG come from the germline V gene (reference sequence). Germline trimming cut 6 bases from V and 2 bases from J; bases unmatched to any gene: 11. This CDR3 is 16 amino acids long. The CDR3 coding sequence is TGTGCCTGTACGAACCCCGGGACAGGGGGCCCCTACGAGCAGTACTTC. Its protein product is CACTNPGTGGPYEQYF.

The V and J genes are TRBV5-1 and TRBJ1-5; 12 positions match TRBD1. Germline V gene data show CDR1 as SGHRS and CDR2 as YFSETQ. Losses at the gene ends were 4 bases for V and 6 bases for J; bases not matched to a gene: 5. The CDR3 is 15 amino acids. CDR3 nucleotides: TGCGCCAGCAGCGCGGGACAGGGGGCCGGTCAGCCCCAGCATTTT. It yields the protein CASSAGQGAGQPQHF.